The 10 T cell receptor beta chains below come from one sample, sequenced in a study of T cell responses to AZD1222 COVID-19 vaccine. Using immunoSEQ multiplex PCR, the repertoire was profiled, and TCRdb retains in-frame clones only, with some absent. This sample has under 30,000 clones, with around 86% found just once. The material sequenced was peripheral blood, taken 28 days after the second AZD1222 dose. These receptors were taken from an adult who received the AZD1222 COVID-19 vaccine.

The V gene is TRBV15, the J gene TRBJ2-7, with D possibly being TRBD2 (6 bases). Trimming removed 0 bases at V and 4 bases at J, with 10 bases between. The length of the CDR3 is 14 residues. Germline V gene sequence: CDR1 LNHNV, CDR2 YYDKDF (reference sequence). The CDR3, as DNA: TGTGCCACCAGCAGAGAGGGACTCGTATACGAGCAGTACTTC. It translates to CATSREGLVYEQYF. Together with reference TRBV15 and TRBJ2-7, the CDR3 gives the full variable domain: DAMVIQNPRYQVTQFGKPVTLSCSQTLNHNVMYWYQQKSSQAPKLLFHYYDKDFNNEADTPDNFQSRRPNTSFCFLDIRSPGLGDTAMYLCATSREGLVYEQYFGPGTRLTVT.

The chain carries TRBV10-1 and TRBJ2-1; 13 nucleotides match TRBD2. Per the germline V gene, CDR1 is WNHNN and CDR2 is SYGVQD (reference sequence). Germline trimming cut 3 bases from V and 6 bases from J; bases unmatched to any gene: 8. The CDR3 covers 17 residues. In DNA, the CDR3 is TGCGCCAGCAGTGATGGGACTAGCGGGATTTCGGGCAATGAGCAGTTCTTC. It specifies CASSDGTSGISGNEQFF.

The rearrangement uses TRBV5-1 and TRBJ2-3, with no clear D. The CDR3 has 16 residues. V shed 0 bases and J shed 3 bases, with 14 bases lying between them. Per the germline V gene, CDR1 is SGHRS and CDR2 is YFSETQ. The DNA of the CDR3 is TGCGCCAGCAGCTTGGCGGCGGCTTTTATAACAGATACGCAGTATTTT. This gives the protein CASSLAAAFITDTQYF. Complete variable domain (other parts from reference TRBV5-1 and TRBJ2-3): KAGVTQTPRYLIKTRGQQVTLSCSPISGHRSVSWYQQTPGQGLQFLFEYFSETQRNKGNFPGRFSGRQFSNSRSEMNVSTLELGDSALYLCASSLAAAFITDTQYFGPGTRLTVL.

The chain uses TRBV5-1 and TRBJ2-7; no clear D. The V and J ends lost 5 bases and 0 bases respectively, with 9 bases between them. There are 13 residues in the CDR3. Germline V gene sequence: CDR1 SGHRS, CDR2 YFSETQ. In DNA form, the CDR3 reads TGCGCCAGCAGTCCGGACCCCTCCTACGAGCAGTACTTC. Amino acid sequence: CASSPDPSYEQYF. The entire variable domain, with the rest obtained from reference TRBV5-1 and TRBJ2-7, is as follows: KAGVTQTPRYLIKTRGQQVTLSCSPISGHRSVSWYQQTPGQGLQFLFEYFSETQRNKGNFPGRFSGRQFSNSRSEMNVSTLELGDSALYLCASSPDPSYEQYFGPGTRLTVT.

Only one count was recorded for this clone. The chain employs TRBV19 and TRBJ2-3; possibly TRBD1 or TRBD2 for D (5 bases each). The germline gives CDR1 LNHDA, CDR2 SQIVND (reference sequence). The V gene lost 3 bases and the J gene lost 5 bases, with 18 bases spanning the gap. The CDR3 totals 16 residues. CDR3 loop: CASSIKGPLYGDTQYF. The CDR3 DNA follows: TGTGCCAGTAGTATCAAGGGACCCCTGTATGGAGATACGCAGTATTTT.

The chain couples TRBV5-1 to TRBJ2-3; 7 bases agree with TRBD1. The V gene end was trimmed by 7 bases and the J gene end by 2 bases; junction bases not matched to a gene: 7. Germline-derived CDR1 and CDR2 are SGHRS and YFSETQ. The CDR3 loop spans 14 amino acids. In DNA, the CDR3 is TGCGCCAGCGGGGACAGCGTAAACACAGATACGCAGTATTTT. Translation: CASGDSVNTDTQYF.

The rearrangement uses TRBV6-2 or TRBV6-3 and TRBJ2-3, with D tentatively TRBD2 (5 bases). Germline V gene sequence: CDR1 MNHEY, CDR2 SVGEGT. Trimming took 4 bases from V and 3 from J, leaving 11 bases between them. This CDR3 has 14 residues. This chain's CDR3 is CASSLVAWTDTQYF. Written as DNA, the CDR3 is TGTGCCAGCAGTTTGGTAGCGTGGACAGATACGCAGTATTTT.

This rearrangement joins TRBV29-1 to TRBJ1-1, with D uncertain. Trimming left V 6 bases short and J 1 base short, with 9 bases between. In germline, CDR1 is SQVTM, CDR2 ANQGSEA. This CDR3 contains 12 residues. CDR3 sequence: CSVTPENTEAFF. The DNA for the CDR3 is TGCAGCGTCACCCCAGAGAACACTGAAGCTTTCTTT.

The sample holds a few counts of this clone. The chain combines TRBV19 with TRBJ1-5; D is unresolved. With 7 bases removed from V and 4 bases from J, the gap between germline ends came to 17 bases. Germline V CDR1 and CDR2: LNHDA, SQIVND (reference sequence). The length of the CDR3 is 15 residues. CDR3 in DNA: TGTGCCAGTACTAACCAGGTTGGGCGGAATCAGCCCCAGCATTTT. This sequence encodes CASTNQVGRNQPQHF.

The chain links TRBV7-9 to TRBJ2-1, with a weak D call TRBD1 (6 bases). Germline V gene lookup returns CDR1 SEHNR and CDR2 FQNEAQ (reference sequence). V shed 1 base and J shed 15 bases, with 16 bases lying between them. The CDR3 spans 13 residues. CDR3 sequence reads: CASSLGGLVRLFF. The DNA for the CDR3 is TGTGCCAGCAGCTTAGGGGGGCTAGTTAGACTGTTCTTC.